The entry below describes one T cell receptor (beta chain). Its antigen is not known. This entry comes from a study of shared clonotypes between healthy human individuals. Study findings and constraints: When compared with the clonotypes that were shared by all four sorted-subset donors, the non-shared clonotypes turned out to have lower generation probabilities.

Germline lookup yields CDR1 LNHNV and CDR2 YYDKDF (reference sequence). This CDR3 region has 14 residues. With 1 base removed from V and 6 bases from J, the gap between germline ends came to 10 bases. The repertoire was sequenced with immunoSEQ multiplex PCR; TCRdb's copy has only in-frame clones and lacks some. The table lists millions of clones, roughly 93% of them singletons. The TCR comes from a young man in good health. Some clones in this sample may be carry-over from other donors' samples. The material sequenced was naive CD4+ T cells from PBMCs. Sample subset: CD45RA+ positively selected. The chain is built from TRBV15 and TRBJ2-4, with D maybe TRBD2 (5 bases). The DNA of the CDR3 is TGTGCCACCAGCAGAGTCAACGGGGTAAACATTCAGTACTTC. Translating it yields CATSRVNGVNIQYF.